The rows below give T cell receptor beta chains drawn from one sample of a study of beta chain features in type 1 diabetes. Clones were sequenced by immunoSEQ multiplex PCR, and TCRdb holds only the in-frame ones, with some missing. The table records around 300,000 clones, approximately 14% of them present only once. The sequenced material came from central memory CD4+ T cells from blood. The receptors derive from a man aged 25-40 years in good health. The CDR3 runs from the conserved cysteine through the conserved F or W. The order of the fields is CDR3 DNA, CDR3 protein, clone size, J gene, V gene, D gene. A D gene is named only where the DNA matches it firmly. Not all rows give a size; the values are once, few, many and, for expanded clones, a class.

DNA: TGTGCCAGCAGTTCGGGACTAGCGGGAGGAGAGACCCAGTACTTC; CDR3: CASSSGLAGGETQYF; size: few; J: TRBJ2-5; V: TRBV6-6; D: TRBD2
DNA: TGTGCCAGTAGTACCCGAGGGACCGGGTACAATGAGCAGTTCTTC; CDR3: CASSTRGTGYNEQFF; size: .; J: TRBJ2-1; V: TRBV19; D: .
DNA: TGTGCCAGCTCACTAGACACTAATCAGCCCCAGCATTTT; CDR3: CASSLDTNQPQHF; size: .; J: TRBJ1-5; V: TRBV18; D: .
DNA: TGCGCCAGCAGTCAAACCGCGGACAGGGCGAAGCAGCCCCAGCATTTT; CDR3: CASSQTADRAKQPQHF; size: few; J: TRBJ1-5; V: TRBV23-1; D: TRBD1
DNA: TGTGCCAGCAGCTTGTCGGGTAGCACAGATACGCAGTATTTT; CDR3: CASSLSGSTDTQYF; size: .; J: TRBJ2-3; V: TRBV5-4; D: .
DNA: TGTGCCAGCAGCTTAGTTCTGGGGACTAGTGTCAATGAGCAGTTCTTC; CDR3: CASSLVLGTSVNEQFF; size: few; J: TRBJ2-1; V: TRBV11-2; D: TRBD2
DNA: TGTGCCAGCAGTTACTGGCAGGGTAGTGGCACCGGGGAGCTGTTTTTT; CDR3: CASSYWQGSGTGELFF; size: few; J: TRBJ2-2; V: TRBV6-5; D: .
DNA: TGCAGCGTTGGACAGGGGGGCAATCAGCCCCAGCATTTT; CDR3: CSVGQGGNQPQHF; size: few; J: TRBJ1-5; V: TRBV29-1; D: TRBD1
DNA: TGTGCCAGCAGCGACCGGGGGGCTATCACAGATACGCAGTATTTT; CDR3: CASSDRGAITDTQYF; size: .; J: TRBJ2-3; V: TRBV9; D: .
DNA: TGTGCCAGCTCAGTCATGGACAGATCTAACTATGGCTACACCTTC; CDR3: CASSVMDRSNYGYTF; size: few; J: TRBJ1-2; V: TRBV18; D: .
DNA: TGTGCCAGCAGTTTACTTCTTGCCCGTGAAACTGAAGCTTTCTTT; CDR3: CASSLLLARETEAFF; size: .; J: TRBJ1-1; V: TRBV27; D: .
DNA: TGTGCCAGCAGCGTAGTAACAGGGGGGAACAATGAGCAGTTCTTC; CDR3: CASSVVTGGNNEQFF; size: few; J: TRBJ2-1; V: TRBV9; D: TRBD1
DNA: TGTGCCAGCAGTTCCTTAAGACAGGCCAGCGAAGCTTTCTTT; CDR3: CASSSLRQASEAFF; size: few; J: TRBJ1-1; V: TRBV7-3; D: .
DNA: TGTGCCAGTAGTAGGGGCCAGGTCGCGTTCTTC; CDR3: CASSRGQVAFF; size: many; J: TRBJ2-1; V: TRBV19; D: .
DNA: TGTGCCAGCACTATGGCGGGAAAAAACACAGATACGCAGTATTTT; CDR3: CASTMAGKNTDTQYF; size: .; J: TRBJ2-3; V: TRBV7-2; D: .
DNA: TGTGCCAGCCTCAACCTAGCGGGAGTATCAAATGAGCAGTTCTTC; CDR3: CASLNLAGVSNEQFF; size: .; J: TRBJ2-1; V: TRBV6-5; D: TRBD2
DNA: TGTGCCAGCCGACCTAGCGGGAGGTCTGATAGGCAGTATTTT; CDR3: CASRPSGRSDRQYF; size: once; J: TRBJ2-3; V: TRBV28; D: TRBD2
DNA: TGTGCCAGCAGCCCTACTAGCGTCACCGGGGAGCTGTTTTTT; CDR3: CASSPTSVTGELFF; size: .; J: TRBJ2-2; V: TRBV7-2; D: TRBD2
DNA: TGTGCTAGTGGGGGGACAGTAAATCAGCCCCAGCATTTT; CDR3: CASGGTVNQPQHF; size: .; J: TRBJ1-5; V: TRBV12-5; D: TRBD1
DNA: TGTGCCAGCAGCTTAACGTCGGCAGGGGAACAGCCCCAGCATTTT; CDR3: CASSLTSAGEQPQHF; size: .; J: TRBJ1-5; V: TRBV7-6; D: .
DNA: TGTGCCAGCAGCGTTTTCGCTAGTGGGGAGACCCAGTACTTC; CDR3: CASSVFASGETQYF; size: once; J: TRBJ2-5; V: TRBV9; D: .
DNA: TGTGCCAGCAGTGGGAGCGGGGGCAGAACCTACGAGCAGTACTTC; CDR3: CASSGSGGRTYEQYF; size: few; J: TRBJ2-7; V: TRBV6-6; D: TRBD2